This entry is about one T cell receptor (beta chain). What it binds is unknown. The source of the sample is a study of vaccination and CD4 T cells after COVID-19. The study sequenced cultured CD4+ T cell DNA using the Oncomine TCR Beta short-read assay. TCRdb re-called the PCR reads through MiXCR, storing one row per CDR3 protein. This table holds approximately 10,000 distinct CDR3 sequences, 53% found once. The treatment: roughly 11-day PBMC culture with coronavirus spike peptide pools or control peptides (ViraFEST assay). Sequences were obtained from CD4+ T cells from blood, cultured in vitro. The TCR comes from a human donor who had recovered from COVID-19.

This CDR3 reads CSAPPFGASYNEQFF. The DNA of the CDR3 is TGCAGTGCTCCGCCGTTCGGTGCTTCCTACAATGAGCAGTTCTTC. V gene TRBV20-1 combines with J gene TRBJ2-1; D remains unclear. Germline CDR1 reads DFQATT; CDR2 reads SNEGSKA (reference sequence). This CDR3 is 15 amino acids long. Trimming removed 5 bases from V and 1 base from J, with 15 bases in between.